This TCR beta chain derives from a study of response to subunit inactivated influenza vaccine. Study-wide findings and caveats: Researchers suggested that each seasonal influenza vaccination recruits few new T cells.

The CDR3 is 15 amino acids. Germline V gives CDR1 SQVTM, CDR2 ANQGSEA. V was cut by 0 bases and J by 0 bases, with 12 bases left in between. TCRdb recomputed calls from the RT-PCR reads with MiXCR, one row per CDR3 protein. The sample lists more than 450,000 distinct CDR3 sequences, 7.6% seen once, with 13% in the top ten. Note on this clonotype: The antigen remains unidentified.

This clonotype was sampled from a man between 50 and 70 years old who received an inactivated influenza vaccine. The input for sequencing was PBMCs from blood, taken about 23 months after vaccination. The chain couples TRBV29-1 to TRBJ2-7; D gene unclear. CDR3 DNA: TGCAGCGTTGAAGAGCCTTCCCTCAGCTCCTACGAGCAGTACTTC. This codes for CSVEEPSLSSYEQYF.